The 25 T cell receptor beta chains given below trace back to one sample, sequenced in a study of T cell repertoires in cytomegalovirus infection (dated by TCRdb to the late 2010s). The listed sequencing device is Illumina HiSeq 1500. Using fastp trimming at Q25 and MiXCR clonotype assembly, TCRdb reanalyzed the public sequencing data and kept in-frame beta chains. Every CDR3 protein is listed once, alongside the most common genes and DNA of its rows. The sample table records 750,000 to 950,000 distinct CDR3 sequences; roughly 28% of these occur just once. Jointly, the top ten make up less than 15% of the sample. For these receptors, no antigen is known. This specimen's treatment or condition label, interpreted: in vitro stimulation with specific CMV peptide epitopes to enrich CMV-specific T cells. Sequences were derived from cultured CD8+ T cells from PBMCs, sampled from culture after CMV antigen stimulation. These receptor sequences come from a human donor in good health (CMV status not recorded). Some clones in this sample may be carry-over from other donors' samples.

Ten or more counts support this clonotype. The J gene is TRBJ1-4, the V gene TRBV7-9; D might be TRBD1 (5 bases). The CDR3 sequence is 17 residues long. Between the trimmed V and J ends, which lost 4 bases and 5 bases, there was a span of 20 bases. Germline-derived CDR1 and CDR2 are SEHNR and FQNEAQ (reference sequence). The CDR3 DNA follows: TGTGCCAGCAGCTCCATCTTCTTCGGGACGGAGAATGAAAAACTGTTTTTT. Encoded protein: CASSSIFFGTENEKLFF.

This clonotype came up a few times. This chain connects TRBV19 to TRBJ1-5; TRBD1 might be the D (5 bases). CDR1 is LNHDA and CDR2 is SQIVND in the germline V gene (reference sequence). There are 16 residues in the CDR3. Between the trimmed V and J ends, which lost 3 bases and 7 bases, there was a span of 19 bases. The CDR3 DNA sequence: TGTGCCAGTAGTATGATGGGTAGGGGAACGGGACAGCCCCAGCATTTT. This encodes CASSMMGRGTGQPQHF.

This clonotype was counted between two and nine times. The J gene is TRBJ1-2, the V gene TRBV7-3, with TRBD1 matching over 9 bases. This CDR3 spans 15 amino acids. Germline assignment: CDR1 SGHTA and CDR2 FQGTGA. Trimming took 4 bases from V and 6 from J; bases not matched to a gene: 9. The CDR3 sequence is CASSSPGQGADGYTF. In DNA, the CDR3 is TGTGCCAGCAGCTCACCGGGACAGGGTGCCGATGGCTACACCTTC.

In its sample, this clonotype was seen a few times. V usage is TRBV4-1 and J usage is TRBJ2-3; no clear D gene. Germline V gene data show CDR1 as MGHRA and CDR2 as YSYEKL. Trimming stripped 6 bases from V and 5 bases from J, with 9 bases between. This CDR3 comprises 12 residues. The CDR3 DNA reads as TGCGCCAGCAGTTTTGCTAGAGATACGCAGTATTTT. Protein product: CASSFARDTQYF.

This clonotype was counted only a few times. This chain connects TRBV6-6 to TRBJ1-2; 8 nucleotides align to TRBD1. This CDR3 contains 11 residues. Germline loops: CDR1 MNHNY, CDR2 SVGAGI (reference sequence). With V trimmed by 7 bases and J by 7 bases, 2 bases remained unmatched. The CDR3 region is CASTQGAGYTF. Written as DNA, the CDR3 is TGTGCCAGCACCCAGGGGGCTGGCTACACCTTC.

The chain is built from TRBV27 and TRBJ1-2, with D tentatively TRBD1 (6 bases). Germline assignment: CDR1 MNHEY and CDR2 SMNVEV (reference sequence). This CDR3 is 14 amino acids long. Trimming shortened V by 2 bases and J by 5 bases, and 12 bases separated the two germline ends. The CDR3 DNA sequence: TGTGCCAGCAGTTTAGCCAGGGGAACATATGGCTACACCTTC. This codes for CASSLARGTYGYTF.

This rearrangement joins TRBV6-1 to TRBJ2-1; TRBD2 might be the D (5 bases). The CDR3 loop spans 13 amino acids. The V and J ends lost 6 bases and 9 bases respectively, with 15 bases between them. In germline, CDR1 is MNHNS, CDR2 SASEGT. The CDR3 here is CASRQSGRGEQFF. The DNA of the CDR3 is TGTGCCAGCAGACAGAGTGGTCGGGGTGAGCAGTTCTTC.

The chain employs TRBV19 and TRBJ1-5; 10 bases align to TRBD1. Germline assignment: CDR1 LNHDA and CDR2 SQIVND (reference sequence). This CDR3 has 16 residues. The trim removed 0 bases at V and 6 bases at J, leaving 5 bases unmatched. The CDR3 region is CASSIEGTGATQPQHF. The CDR3 coding sequence is TGTGCCAGTAGTATAGAAGGGACAGGGGCTACTCAGCCCCAGCATTTT. The complete variable domain, with remaining parts taken from reference TRBV19 and TRBJ1-5, reads DGGITQSPKYLFRKEGQNVTLSCEQNLNHDAMYWYRQDPGQGLRLIYYSQIVNDFQKGDIAEGYSVSREKKESFPLTVTSAQKNPTAFYLCASSIEGTGATQPQHFGDGTRLSIL.

The chain couples TRBV6-5 to TRBJ2-1; D is unclear. CDR1 is MNHEY and CDR2 is SVGAGI in the germline V gene. V lost 1 base to trimming and J lost 8 bases, with 3 bases between them. The CDR3 runs to 11 residues. Here the CDR3 DNA reads TGTGCCAGCAGTTACTTGGATGAGCAGTTCTTC. It yields the protein CASSYLDEQFF.

The chain is built from TRBV9 and TRBJ1-5; D not certain. Germline assignment: CDR1 SGDLS and CDR2 YYNGEE. The CDR3 consists of 15 residues. V shed 2 bases and J shed 1 base, with 10 bases lying between them. CDR3 loop: CASSVGPGSNQPQHF. CDR3 in DNA: TGTGCCAGCAGCGTGGGTCCTGGAAGCAATCAGCCCCAGCATTTT. Using reference TRBV9 and TRBJ1-5 for the parts outside the CDR3, the full variable domain is DSGVTQTPKHLITATGQRVTLRCSPRSGDLSVYWYQQSLDQGLQFLIQYYNGEERAKGNILERFSAQQFPDLHSELNLSSLELGDSALYFCASSVGPGSNQPQHFGDGTRLSIL.

The gene calls are TRBV6-2 or TRBV6-3 and TRBJ2-2, with 7 bases fitting TRBD1. The CDR3 extends over 15 amino acids. With V trimmed by 4 bases and J by 3 bases, 5 bases remained unmatched. Germline assignment: CDR1 MNHEY and CDR2 SVGEGT. As DNA, the CDR3 is TGTGCCAGCAGTTCCGAGGGGGCCTACACCGGGGAGCTGTTTTTT. Its protein is CASSSEGAYTGELFF.

This clonotype was seen more than once but under ten times. The rearrangement joins TRBV14 to TRBJ2-3; D gene ambiguous. V lost 0 bases and J 0 bases, leaving 19 bases between the germline ends. Looked up from germline, CDR1 is SGHDN and CDR2 is FVKESK. The CDR3 contains 19 residues. The CDR3 DNA follows: TGTGCCAGCAGCCAAGATTGGGCCACTTATGCCGGCAGCACAGATACGCAGTATTTT. Translated: CASSQDWATYAGSTDTQYF.

This clonotype was observed many times. The J gene is TRBJ2-7, the V gene TRBV7-2; TRBD2 agrees at 8 bases. This CDR3 contains 16 residues. The germline V gene has CDR1 SGHTA and CDR2 FQGNSA. Germline trimming cut 5 bases from V and 4 bases from J; bases unmatched to any gene: 13. The CDR3 region is CASSPRSGAQRYEQYF. DNA of the CDR3: TGTGCCAGCAGCCCCCGTAGCGGGGCCCAAAGATACGAGCAGTACTTC.

The V gene is TRBV4-1, the J gene TRBJ1-6; maybe TRBD1 (5 bases). Trimming removed 5 bases at V and 8 bases at J, with 10 bases between. The CDR3 length is 13 residues. Germline V gene lookup returns CDR1 MGHRA and CDR2 YSYEKL. DNA of the CDR3: TGCGCCAGCAGCAAGTGGGGGGATTCACCCCTCCACTTT. Translation gives CASSKWGDSPLHF.

This clonotype was seen a handful of times. The rearrangement uses TRBV27 and TRBJ2-1; D gene uncertain. This CDR3 has 17 residues. Germline CDR1 and CDR2: MNHEY and SMNVEV (reference sequence). V lost 3 bases to trimming and J lost 0 bases, with 15 bases between them. Here the CDR3 reads CASSFRPTGLSYNEQFF. CDR3 DNA sequence: TGTGCCAGCAGTTTTAGGCCAACTGGGCTCTCCTACAATGAGCAGTTCTTC.

This clonotype was found many times. The junction and the germline gene differ at one end; a read error may be behind it. This chain uses TRBV7-7 with TRBJ2-1, with D possibly TRBD1 on 5 matching bases. Germline assignment: CDR1 SSHAT and CDR2 FNYEAQ (reference sequence). CDR3 length equals 13 residues. This chain's CDR3 is CASSLGVSDEQFF. The CDR3 DNA reads TGTGCTAGCAGCTTAGGGGTATCCGACGAGCAGTTCTTC.

This clonotype occurred a few times. The genes are TRBV6-2 or TRBV6-3 and TRBJ1-6; D uncertain. CDR1 is MNHEY and CDR2 is SVGEGT in the germline V gene. This CDR3 has 15 amino acids. The V and J ends lost 2 bases and 7 bases respectively, with 12 bases between them. CDR3 in amino acids: CASSYPSVGNSPLHF. CDR3 coding DNA: TGTGCCAGCAGTTACCCCAGTGTTGGGAATTCACCCCTCCACTTT.

V is TRBV27 and J is TRBJ2-3, with TRBD1 matching 9 bases. The junction had 6 bases not matched to a gene; V was cut back by 7 bases and J by 4 bases. The germline gives CDR1 MNHEY, CDR2 SMNVEV (reference sequence). The CDR3 is 14 amino acids. CDR3 bases: TGTGCCAGCACCACAGGGGGCGCCTCAGATACGCAGTATTTT. Protein sequence: CASTTGGASDTQYF.

This chain uses TRBV27 with TRBJ1-1; a weak D match, TRBD1 (6 bases). Germline V lookup: CDR1 MNHEY, CDR2 SMNVEV (reference sequence). V lost 8 bases and J lost 0, with 13 bases in between. This CDR3 has 14 residues. The CDR3 loop is CASHPGHMNTEAFF. CDR3 bases: TGTGCCAGCCATCCGGGACACATGAACACTGAAGCTTTCTTT.

This clonotype was seen many times. The chain links TRBV27 to TRBJ1-2; perhaps TRBD1 as D (5 bases). V was pared by 6 bases and J by 5 bases, with 19 bases between. Germline lookup yields CDR1 MNHEY and CDR2 SMNVEV (reference sequence). CDR3 size: 15 residues. In DNA, the CDR3 is TGTGCCAGCAGCTCATCCGGGACGTCAGTATATGGCTACACCTTC. The encoded protein is CASSSSGTSVYGYTF.

This clonotype occurred once. V and J are TRBV2 and TRBJ2-1; D is uncertain. Trimming stripped 4 bases from V and 8 bases from J, with 18 bases between. The germline V gene has CDR1 SNHLY and CDR2 FYNNEI. The CDR3 is 15 amino acids. The DNA of the CDR3 is TGTGCCAGCAGTGGCTGGGCTTTAGGCGACCATGAGCAGTTCTTC. It specifies CASSGWALGDHEQFF.

V gene TRBV19 combines with J gene TRBJ2-1; D may be TRBD2 (5 bases). V lost 0 bases to trimming and J lost 3 bases, with 9 bases between them. The CDR3 loop spans 15 amino acids. CDR1 is LNHDA, CDR2 SQIVND, per germline (reference sequence). The CDR3 sequence: CASSIDGDYYNEQFF. CDR3 DNA: TGTGCCAGTAGTATAGATGGAGACTACTACAATGAGCAGTTCTTC.

The chain is built from TRBV19 and TRBJ2-2; D gene unclear. Germline CDR1 LNHDA, CDR2 SQIVND (reference sequence). Trimming stripped 10 bases from V and 4 bases from J, with 10 bases between. The CDR3 contains 12 residues. The CDR3 loop reads CATPTLTGELFF. The CDR3 DNA sequence: TGTGCCACTCCGACCCTCACCGGGGAGCTGTTTTTT.

This sequence joins TRBV6-5 and TRBJ1-2, with 10 bases identical to TRBD1. The ends lost 6 bases at V and 7 bases at J; junction bases unmatched: 8. Per the germline V gene, CDR1 is MNHEY and CDR2 is SVGAGI. CDR3 length: 14 amino acids. The CDR3 DNA follows: TGTGCCAGCAGCCCGGGACAGGGGAAATCTGGCTACACCTTC. Amino acids: CASSPGQGKSGYTF.

A few counts support this clonotype. The J gene is TRBJ1-6, the V gene TRBV7-9, with 8 bases lining up with TRBD1. This CDR3 spans 15 amino acids. V shed 5 bases, J shed 3 bases, and the junction held 3 bases outside the gene matches. Germline assignment: CDR1 SEHNR and CDR2 FQNEAQ (reference sequence). As DNA, the CDR3 is TGTGCCAGCAGCACGACAGGGGTCTATAATTCACCCCTCCACTTT. Translation gives CASSTTGVYNSPLHF.